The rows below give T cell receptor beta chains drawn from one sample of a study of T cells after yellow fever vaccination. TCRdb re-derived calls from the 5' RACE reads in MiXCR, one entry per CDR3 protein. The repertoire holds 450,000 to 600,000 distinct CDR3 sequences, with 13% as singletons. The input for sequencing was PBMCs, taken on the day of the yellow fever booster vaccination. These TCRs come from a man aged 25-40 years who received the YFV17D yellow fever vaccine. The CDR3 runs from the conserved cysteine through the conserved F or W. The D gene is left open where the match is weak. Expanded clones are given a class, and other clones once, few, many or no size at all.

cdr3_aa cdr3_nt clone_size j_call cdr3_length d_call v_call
CASSYRTGAQETQYF TGTGCCAGCAGTTACCGGACAGGGGCGCAAGAGACCCAGTACTTC few TRBJ2-5 15 TRBD1 TRBV6-2/TRBV6-3
CSVEGLAGSSYNEQFF TGCAGCGTTGAGGGACTAGCGGGATCCTCCTACAATGAGCAGTTCTTC many TRBJ2-1 16 TRBD2 TRBV29-1
CASSLPKGGQFF TGTGCCAGCAGCCTACCCAAGGGGGGGCAGTTCTTC . TRBJ2-1 12 . TRBV3-1
CAIRGEYGYTF TGTGCCATCCGGGGGGAGTATGGCTACACCTTC . TRBJ1-2 11 . TRBV2
CASSETSWEQYF TGTGCCAGCAGTGAGACTAGTTGGGAGCAGTACTTC few TRBJ2-7 12 . TRBV12-3/TRBV12-4
CSAKPGAGTYEQYF TGCAGTGCTAAGCCGGGGGCAGGGACCTACGAGCAGTACTTC . TRBJ2-7 14 . TRBV20-1
CASSLEGLALTNEQFF TGTGCCAGCAGTTTAGAGGGACTAGCCCTCACGAATGAGCAGTTCTTC . TRBJ2-1 16 TRBD2 TRBV12-3/TRBV12-4
CASRAALSTDTQYF TGCGCCAGCAGAGCAGCACTTAGCACAGATACGCAGTATTTT few TRBJ2-3 14 . TRBV5-1
CASSSPSGNEQFF TGTGCCAGCAGCTCACCTAGCGGAAATGAGCAGTTCTTC . TRBJ2-1 13 TRBD2 TRBV5-5
CASSGTYEQYF TGCGCCAGCAGCGGGACCTACGAGCAGTACTTC many TRBJ2-7 11 . TRBV5-1
CASSLLTSGRVLSYNEQFF TGTGCCAGCAGCTTATTGACTAGCGGGAGAGTTCTCTCCTACAATGAGCAGTTCTTC once TRBJ2-1 19 TRBD2 TRBV7-6
CASTSGLAGGKQYF TGTGCCAGCACCTCCGGACTAGCGGGAGGCAAGCAGTACTTC few TRBJ2-7 14 TRBD2 TRBV7-8
CSVGRAAQDTEAFF TGCAGCGTTGGCCGGGCTGCCCAGGACACTGAAGCTTTCTTT . TRBJ1-1 14 . TRBV29-1
CASKASGASGANVLTF TGCGCCAGCAAGGCCAGCGGAGCCTCTGGGGCCAACGTCCTGACTTTC . TRBJ2-6 16 . TRBV5-1
CSATGTGDQPQHF TGCAGTGCCACCGGGACAGGGGATCAGCCCCAGCATTTT . TRBJ1-5 13 TRBD1 TRBV20-1
CASSPGLAGENPYEQYF TGTGCCAGCAGCCCGGGACTAGCGGGAGAGAATCCCTACGAGCAGTACTTC . TRBJ2-7 17 TRBD2 TRBV12-3/TRBV12-4
CASSPTHGELFF TGTGCCAGCAGCCCCACCCACGGGGAGCTGTTTTTT . TRBJ2-2 12 . TRBV7-2
CASSPPSLPTDTQYF TGTGCCAGCTCACCCCCATCCCTACCGACCGATACGCAGTATTTT . TRBJ2-3 15 . TRBV18
CSAIRAGPANQPQHF TGCAGTGCTATTAGGGCCGGACCGGCCAATCAGCCCCAGCATTTT . TRBJ1-5 15 . TRBV20-1
CSVGQGYEKLFF TGCAGCGTCGGACAGGGCTATGAAAAACTGTTTTTT . TRBJ1-4 12 TRBD1 TRBV29-1
CSAPWVNEQFF TGCAGTGCCCCGTGGGTTAATGAGCAGTTCTTC few TRBJ2-1 11 . TRBV20-1